These 22 T cell receptor beta chains share one sample of origin, sequenced in a study of identical twins. TCRdb itself ran the 5' RACE reads through MiXCR, one entry per CDR3 protein. The repertoire holds hundreds of thousands of distinct CDR3 sequences, roughly 8% seen once, with 0.75% to 1% in the top ten. These data also formed part of another study, on yellow fever vaccine responses in identical twins.

The sequencing input was PBMCs. These receptors were collected from a woman younger than 35 in good health.

This chain uses TRBV29-1 with TRBJ1-2; D unresolved. The CDR3 has 13 amino acids. Germline V gives CDR1 SQVTM, CDR2 ANQGSEA. Deletions cut 2 bases from V and 8 bases from J, with 15 bases between. Written as DNA, the CDR3 is TGCAGCGTTGAATGGCAGCCCCTAGAAGGCTACACCTTC. Its protein product is CSVEWQPLEGYTF.

The chain joins TRBV15 to TRBJ2-7; 9 bases fit TRBD2. CDR1 is LNHNV and CDR2 is YYDKDF in the germline V gene (reference sequence). The CDR3 contains 15 residues. V was pared by 3 bases and J by 0 bases, with 3 bases of the junction left unmatched. The CDR3 is CATSSTSGPSYEQYF. CDR3 nucleotides: TGTGCCACCAGCAGTACTAGCGGGCCCTCCTACGAGCAGTACTTC.

This sequence joins TRBV7-2 and TRBJ2-3; unclear D gene. Germline lookup yields CDR1 SGHTA and CDR2 FQGNSA. V lost 6 bases to trimming and J lost 4 bases, with 14 bases between them. The CDR3 has 14 residues. The CDR3: CASSYANRADTQYF. The CDR3 nucleotides are TGTGCCAGCAGTTACGCGAACCGGGCAGATACGCAGTATTTT.

This clonotype was counted a few times. The chain couples TRBV24-1 to TRBJ2-5, with 12 nucleotides matching TRBD2. Germline V gene lookup returns CDR1 KGHDR and CDR2 SFDVKD. V gave up 9 bases and J gave up 11 bases; unmatched junction bases: 12. This CDR3 has 14 residues. CDR3 sequence (DNA): TGTGCCACCGGATGGACTAGCGGGGCCGAGATTCAGTACTTC. Translating gives CATGWTSGAEIQYF.

The table lists this clonotype with a few counts. In DNA form, the CDR3 reads TGTGCCACGCGTTGGGGCGGTCGGGATACGCAGTATTTT. Translating gives CATRWGGRDTQYF. V gene TRBV6-2 or TRBV6-3 combines with J gene TRBJ2-3; tentatively, D is TRBD1 (5 bases). This CDR3 is built from 13 residues. Between the trimmed V and J ends, which lost 10 bases and 6 bases, there was a span of 17 bases. Germline lookup yields CDR1 MNHEY and CDR2 SVGEGT.

The sample holds a few counts of this clonotype. The chain links TRBV4-2 to TRBJ2-3, with D uncertain. V was cut by 1 base and J by 1 base, with 12 bases left in between. Germline values: CDR1 LGHNA, CDR2 YNFKEQ. The CDR3 is made up of 16 amino acids. The CDR3 here is CASSQAGGMGTDTQYF. The CDR3 bases are TGTGCCAGCAGCCAAGCGGGCGGAATGGGCACAGATACGCAGTATTTT.

This chain links TRBV7-9 with TRBJ2-7; D is unresolved. With 0 bases removed from V and 0 bases from J, the gap between germline ends came to 9 bases. The germline V gene encodes CDR1 SEHNR and CDR2 FQNEAQ (reference sequence). The CDR3 is 15 residues long. The CDR3 DNA follows: TGTGCCAGCAGCTTAGCTTCTTATTCCTCCTACGAGCAGTACTTC. This encodes CASSLASYSSYEQYF.

This chain connects TRBV29-1 to TRBJ1-2, with 8 positions matching TRBD1. The CDR3 is made up of 15 amino acids. Per the germline V gene, CDR1 is SQVTM and CDR2 is ANQGSEA. Trimming cost V 1 base and J 3 bases; bases outside gene matches: 7. CDR3 nucleotides: TGCAGCGTTGAAGCGAGGGACAGGAGGTACTATGGCTACACCTTC. Translating gives CSVEARDRRYYGYTF.

Concerning this clonotype itself: The CDR3 ends on some other residue instead of the conserved phenylalanine or tryptophan, so this is likely a read error. J is TRBJ2-7 and V is TRBV11-2; no firm D call. This CDR3 spans 14 amino acids. CDR1 is SGHAT and CDR2 is FQNNGV in the germline V gene. Trimming took off 4 bases at V and 3 bases at J, with 13 bases between the two ends. The CDR3 DNA follows: TGTGCCAGCAGCTCCCTCGCTTCCTACTACGAGCAGTACTAC. It translates to CASSSLASYYEQYY.

This clonotype turned up a few times. V is TRBV5-1 and J is TRBJ2-6, with 10 bases aligning to TRBD1. This CDR3 spans 16 amino acids. Per germline, CDR1 SGHRS and CDR2 YFSETQ. The trim removed 4 bases at V and 1 base at J, leaving 2 bases unmatched. The CDR3 loop reads CASSRDRGSGANVLTF. The CDR3 coding sequence is TGCGCCAGCAGCCGGGACAGGGGTTCTGGGGCCAACGTCCTGACTTTC.

The gene calls are TRBV29-1 and TRBJ2-1; D not resolved. V was shortened by 7 bases and J by 1 base, with 8 bases between the two germline ends. From germline, CDR1 is SQVTM and CDR2 ANQGSEA. CDR3 length equals 12 residues. The CDR3, as DNA: TGCAGCGGGAGTAAGTCCTACAATGAGCAGTTCTTC. Its translation: CSGSKSYNEQFF.

This clonotype has more than one count but fewer than ten. The rearrangement links TRBV7-9 to TRBJ2-5; TRBD1 matches 10 bases. This CDR3 is built from 15 residues. V dropped 1 base and J dropped 5; count of bases not matched to a gene: 4. Germline CDR1 SEHNR, CDR2 FQNEAQ (reference sequence). CDR3 loop: CASSLGDRGSETQYF. The DNA of the CDR3 is TGTGCCAGCAGCTTAGGGGACAGGGGTAGCGAGACCCAGTACTTC. The entire variable domain, with the rest obtained from reference TRBV7-9 and TRBJ2-5, is as follows: DTGVSQNPRHKITKRGQNVTFRCDPISEHNRLYWYRQTLGQGPEFLTYFQNEAQLEKSRLLSDRFSAERPKGSFSTLEIQRTEQGDSAMYLCASSLGDRGSETQYFGPGTRLLVL.

This clonotype was seen more than once but under ten times. Here the CDR3 reads CASSGGGGGWGYTF. CDR3 bases: TGTGCCAGCAGCGGAGGGGGAGGGGGTTGGGGCTACACCTTC. The V gene is TRBV12-3 or TRBV12-4, the J gene TRBJ1-2; possibly TRBD1 for D (6 bases). Trimming took off 6 bases at V and 8 bases at J, with 19 bases between the two ends. CDR3 size: 14 residues.

This clonotype was detected ten times or more. The chain carries TRBV5-8 and TRBJ2-3; D ambiguous. V shed 2 bases and J shed 2 bases, with 24 bases lying between them. Germline assignment: CDR1 SGHTS and CDR2 YDEGEE. The CDR3 sequence is 19 residues long. CDR3 nucleotides: TGTGCCAGCAGCTTCGCACCTGGGAACACCCAATCTGCCACAGATACGCAGTATTTT. Its protein is CASSFAPGNTQSATDTQYF.

The sample holds many counts of this clonotype. V usage is TRBV29-1 and J usage is TRBJ2-5, with 7 bases matching TRBD2. Germline lookup yields CDR1 SQVTM and CDR2 ANQGSEA. Trimming at V came to 4 bases and at J to 5 bases, leaving 10 bases not matched to a gene. The CDR3 spans 14 residues. The CDR3 is CSVVGAGVGETQYF. DNA of the CDR3: TGCAGCGTTGTCGGGGCGGGAGTGGGTGAGACCCAGTACTTC.

This clonotype was counted ten times or more. Written as DNA, the CDR3 is TGTGCCAGCAGCGCAGGGGGAACCTACGAGCAGTACTTC. This translates into CASSAGGTYEQYF. The chain is built from TRBV7-9 and TRBJ2-7, with 7 positions matching TRBD1. Germline V gene sequence: CDR1 SEHNR, CDR2 FQNEAQ (reference sequence). The ends lost 5 bases at V and 2 bases at J; junction bases unmatched: 3. This CDR3 is 13 amino acids long.

This clonotype occurred a few times. The J gene is TRBJ2-1, the V gene TRBV10-3; D uncertain. The V end was cut by 7 bases, the J end by 3 bases, with 10 bases between. CDR3 length equals 13 residues. Germline V gene lookup returns CDR1 ENHRY and CDR2 SYGVKD. The CDR3 coding sequence is TGTGCCATCACAGATGAGGTCTACAATGAGCAGTTCTTC. This translates into CAITDEVYNEQFF.

This clonotype was picked up a small number of times. The V call is TRBV11-2, the J call TRBJ2-5; D may match TRBD1 or TRBD2 (5 bases each). The CDR3 sequence is 13 residues long. Germline values: CDR1 SGHAT, CDR2 FQNNGV. V was trimmed by 5 bases and J by 5 bases, leaving 12 bases between them. CDR3 in amino acids: CASSGLEGETQYF. CDR3 coding DNA: TGTGCCAGCAGCGGACTTGAGGGGGAGACCCAGTACTTC.

The chain links TRBV9 to TRBJ2-2; D is unresolved. The CDR3 runs to 14 residues. Trimming took 0 bases from V and 2 from J, leaving 5 bases between them. Germline assignment: CDR1 SGDLS and CDR2 YYNGEE. The CDR3 is CASSVASNTGELFF. CDR3 sequence (DNA): TGTGCCAGCAGCGTAGCCAGTAACACCGGGGAGCTGTTTTTT.

V and J are TRBV15 and TRBJ2-7, with D unclear. Germline-derived CDR1 and CDR2 are LNHNV and YYDKDF (reference sequence). Trimming took 0 bases from V and 2 from J, leaving 11 bases between them. The CDR3 extends over 15 amino acids. The CDR3 bases are TGTGCCACCAGCAGAGAAGTTGGCGATGCCTACGAGCAGTACTTC. This codes for CATSREVGDAYEQYF.

J is TRBJ2-7 and V is TRBV5-1; 7 bases are shared with TRBD2. The germline V gene has CDR1 SGHRS and CDR2 YFSETQ. CDR3 size: 14 residues. With 0 bases clipped from V and 5 bases from J, the junction kept 5 bases outside the gene matches. CDR3 sequence (DNA): TGCGCCAGCAGCTTGGGGGACTATAGCAACGAGCAGTACTTC. Translation: CASSLGDYSNEQYF.

This clonotype was seen a handful of times. The chain couples TRBV3-1 to TRBJ2-5; D is uncertain. The germline V gene has CDR1 LGHDT and CDR2 YNNKEL (reference sequence). With 5 bases removed from V and 3 bases from J, the gap between germline ends came to 10 bases. This CDR3 spans 13 amino acids. The CDR3 nucleotides are TGTGCCAGCAGCACCCGATTTGAAGAGACCCAGTACTTC. Its translation: CASSTRFEETQYF.